Below, 20 T cell receptor beta chains from the same sample are listed, as sequenced in a study of T cells in Graves' hyperthyroidism and ophthalmopathy (dated by TCRdb to about 2019). The method was multiplex PCR. Sequencing used an Illumina HiSeq 2000. The TCR beta CDR3 regions were amplified from the RNA transcripts. A first-round RT-PCR of the TCR CDR3 used the HTBI primer set with the Qiagen OneStep RT-PCR kit. TCRdb trimmed public reads at Q25 via fastp, called clones via MiXCR and kept in-frame beta chains. For every CDR3 protein sequence, its rows merge into one entry that carries the most common genes and DNA. This sample is represented by some 690,000 distinct CDR3 sequences; 17% of them were singletons. Around 15% of the sample is held by the ten biggest clonotypes. Sequencing was carried out using blood. The origin of the receptors is a man aged 45-60 years with Graves' hyperthyroidism.

This clonotype appeared many times. The chain is built from TRBV28 and TRBJ1-6; the D is unclear. The CDR3 loop spans 14 amino acids. V shed 2 bases and J shed 13 bases, with 15 bases lying between them. CDR1 is MDHEN, CDR2 SYDVKM, per germline. CDR3 DNA: TGTGCCAGCAGTTTAAACCCTCGCCTGGTGCCCCTCCACTTT. Protein: CASSLNPRLVPLHF.

This clonotype occurred a few times. The J gene is TRBJ2-6, the V gene TRBV6-4; D possibly corresponds to TRBD2 (5 bases). The CDR3 is 15 amino acids. V was clipped by 2 bases and J by 1 base, with 6 bases between them. The germline CDR1 and CDR2 sequences are MRHNA and SNTAGT. CDR3 bases: TGTGCCAGCAGTGACGGAGGTTCTGGGGCCAACGTCCTGACTTTC. Its translation: CASSDGGSGANVLTF.

The genes are TRBV13 and TRBJ2-3; 10 nucleotides match TRBD2. The trim removed 4 bases at V and 4 bases at J, leaving 5 bases unmatched. Germline CDR1 is PRHDT and CDR2 is FYEKMQ (reference sequence). There are 15 residues in the CDR3. CDR3 sequence (DNA): TGTGCCAGCAGCTCTCGGACTAGCGGTGCAGATACGCAGTATTTT. Protein sequence: CASSSRTSGADTQYF. The entire variable domain, with the rest obtained from reference TRBV13 and TRBJ2-3, is as follows: AAGVIQSPRHLIKEKRETATLKCYPIPRHDTVYWYQQGPGQDPQFLISFYEKMQSDKGSIPDRFSAQQFSDYHSELNMSSLELGDSALYFCASSSRTSGADTQYFGPGTRLTVL.

V gene TRBV27 combines with J gene TRBJ2-1; possible D gene TRBD2, 6 bases. The length of the CDR3 is 13 residues. V lost 6 bases and J lost 4, with 10 bases in between. Germline V gene lookup returns CDR1 MNHEY and CDR2 SMNVEV (reference sequence). Here the CDR3 reads CASRGGYYNEQFF. The CDR3 DNA sequence: TGTGCCAGCAGGGGAGGATATTACAATGAGCAGTTCTTC.

At least ten counts were recorded for this clonotype. The rearrangement links TRBV9 to TRBJ1-3, with TRBD1 as a possible D gene (5 bases). With 2 bases removed from V and 1 base from J, the gap between germline ends came to 10 bases. The CDR3 consists of 15 residues. In germline, CDR1 is SGDLS, CDR2 YYNGEE. CDR3 in DNA: TGTGCCAGCAGCGTTGAGGGGAATTCTGGAAACACCATATATTTT. This gives the protein CASSVEGNSGNTIYF.

This clonotype was counted at least ten times. The chain employs TRBV29-1 and TRBJ2-5, with 9 positions matching TRBD1. This CDR3 comprises 15 residues. CDR1 SQVTM and CDR2 ANQGSEA come from the germline V gene. With V trimmed by 5 bases and J by 4 bases, 11 bases remained unmatched. In DNA form, the CDR3 reads TGCAGCGTTCGCACAACAGGGGGCTTAGGAGAGACCCAGTACTTC. Protein sequence: CSVRTTGGLGETQYF.

V gene TRBV2 combines with J gene TRBJ2-5; 10 bases map to TRBD1. This CDR3 region has 15 residues. V gave up 7 bases and J gave up 7 bases; unmatched junction bases: 12. Germline lookup yields CDR1 SNHLY and CDR2 FYNNEI. CDR3 sequence: CASTGDRGFGGTQYF. The DNA of the CDR3 is TGTGCCAGCACGGGGGACAGGGGTTTCGGTGGGACCCAGTACTTC. The full variable domain, rest sourced from reference TRBV2 and TRBJ2-5, is EPEVTQTPSHQVTQMGQEVILRCVPISNHLYFYWYRQILGQKVEFLVSFYNNEISEKSEIFDDQFSVERPDGSNFTLKIRSTKLEDSAMYFCASTGDRGFGGTQYFGPGTRLLVL.

This clonotype was observed at least ten times. DNA of the CDR3: TGTGCCAGCAGCGTAGGGGACAGGGGTACTGAAGCTTTCTTT. It encodes CASSVGDRGTEAFF. The chain joins TRBV9 to TRBJ1-1; 10 bases are shared with TRBD1. This CDR3 is built from 14 residues. V lost 0 bases and J lost 5; bases outside the gene matches: 1. In germline, CDR1 is SGDLS, CDR2 YYNGEE.

Many counts were recorded for this clonotype. The chain combines TRBV12-3 or TRBV12-4 with TRBJ1-6; D might be TRBD1 (6 bases). Trimming took off 3 bases at V and 7 bases at J, with 13 bases between the two ends. CDR3 length: 15 amino acids. The CDR3: CASSFGQGNNSPLHF. In DNA form, the CDR3 reads TGTGCCAGCAGTTTTGGCCAGGGGAACAATTCACCCCTCCACTTT.

A few counts support this clonotype. The CDR3 sequence is CASSLQNAYEKLFF. The CDR3 DNA reads as TGTGCCAGCAGCTTACAGAATGCCTATGAAAAACTGTTTTTT. The chain links TRBV7-9 to TRBJ1-4; D gene uncertain. The CDR3 totals 14 residues. The germline V gene has CDR1 SEHNR and CDR2 FQNEAQ (reference sequence). V lost 2 bases, J lost 6 bases, and 10 bases lay in between.

The table lists this clonotype with a few counts. The chain links TRBV7-8 to TRBJ1-1; D is perhaps TRBD1 (5 bases). The germline V and J ends were trimmed by 1 base and 8 bases, with 14 bases remaining between them. The germline gives CDR1 SGHVS, CDR2 FQNEAQ. The CDR3 sequence is 14 residues long. The CDR3 region is CASSLESGRSEAFF. In nucleotides, the CDR3 is TGTGCCAGCAGCTTAGAGTCAGGGAGATCGGAAGCTTTCTTT. The variable domain in full, completed from reference TRBV7-8 and TRBJ1-1, reads GAGVSQSPRYKVAKRGQDVALRCDPISGHVSLFWYQQALGQGPEFLTYFQNEAQLDKSGLPSDRFFAERPEGSVSTLKIQRTQQEDSAVYLCASSLESGRSEAFFGQGTRLTVV.

This clonotype was observed at least ten times. The chain recombines TRBV18 with TRBJ2-3, with D perhaps TRBD1 (6 bases). This CDR3 region has 15 residues. V was pared by 6 bases and J by 6 bases, with 19 bases between. CDR1 and CDR2 (germline): KGHSH, LQKENI. The DNA for the CDR3 is TGTGCCAGCTCCCTAAAGGGGGAGAGGCTTGATACGCAGTATTTT. It translates to CASSLKGERLDTQYF.

This clonotype was counted ten times or more. The rearrangement joins TRBV20-1 to TRBJ2-5, with D perhaps matching TRBD1 (5 bases). V dropped 1 base and J dropped 4 bases, with 10 bases sitting between them. This CDR3 has 13 residues. CDR1 and CDR2 from the germline V gene are DFQATT and SNEGSKA (reference sequence). CDR3 sequence reads: CSARAGAPETQYF. In DNA, the CDR3 is TGCAGTGCTAGAGCTGGGGCCCCAGAGACCCAGTACTTC.

The chain recombines TRBV4-1 with TRBJ1-1, with TRBD1 matching 8 bases. Trimming cost V 1 base and J 5 bases; bases outside gene matches: 6. From germline, CDR1 is MGHRA and CDR2 YSYEKL. The CDR3 length is 15 residues. The DNA for the CDR3 is TGCGCCAGCAGCCAAGTGTCAGGGGGCATGACTGAAGCTTTCTTT. The encoded protein is CASSQVSGGMTEAFF.

Only a few counts were recorded for this clonotype. The rearrangement links TRBV27 to TRBJ2-6; D may be TRBD1 (6 bases). The CDR3 consists of 20 residues. Germline loops: CDR1 MNHEY, CDR2 SMNVEV (reference sequence). The V end was cut by 3 bases, the J end by 0 bases, with 21 bases between. The CDR3 here is CASSFSLRDTESSGANVLTF. In DNA, the CDR3 is TGTGCCAGCAGTTTCTCCCTTAGGGACACGGAAAGCTCTGGGGCCAACGTCCTGACTTTC.

This chain uses TRBV5-4 with TRBJ1-5; D is unclear. The CDR3 runs to 15 residues. The V and J ends lost 1 base and 0 bases respectively, with 8 bases between them. Germline CDR1 and CDR2: SGHNT and YYREEE (reference sequence). The CDR3 reads CASSLFPGSNQPQHF. The CDR3 nucleotides read TGTGCCAGCAGCTTGTTTCCGGGTAGCAATCAGCCCCAGCATTTT.

The chain has TRBV20-1 and TRBJ2-1; the D is unclear. CDR3 length: 10 residues. CDR1 DFQATT and CDR2 SNEGSKA come from the germline V gene (reference sequence). V dropped 3 bases and J dropped 14 bases, with 11 bases sitting between them. The CDR3 DNA reads TGCAGTGCTAGGGCCTGGAAGGAGTTCTTC. Its protein product is CSARAWKEFF.

This clonotype was observed a few times. The chain recombines TRBV5-5 with TRBJ2-7, with D possibly TRBD1 on 5 matching bases. The CDR3 loop spans 14 amino acids. The V gene's germline CDR1 is SGHKS and CDR2 YYEKEE (reference sequence). Trimming stripped 2 bases from V and 4 bases from J, with 13 bases between. The CDR3 DNA is TGTGCCAGCAGCTTCGGCAGGGTGGTATACGAGCAGTACTTC. Translation gives CASSFGRVVYEQYF. The complete variable domain, with remaining parts taken from reference TRBV5-5 and TRBJ2-7, reads DAGVTQSPTHLIKTRGQQVTLRCSPISGHKSVSWYQQVLGQGPQFIFQYYEKEERGRGNFPDRFSARQFPNYSSELNVNALLLGDSALYLCASSFGRVVYEQYFGPGTRLTVT.

This clonotype was seen only once. The chain couples TRBV2 to TRBJ1-2; D is perhaps TRBD1 (6 bases). V gave up 6 bases and J gave up 5 bases, with 19 bases separating them. This CDR3 comprises 15 residues. CDR1 is SNHLY, CDR2 FYNNEI, per germline. DNA for the CDR3: TGTGCCAGCAGCCTACAGGACAGCATGAGATATGGCTACACCTTC. Its protein is CASSLQDSMRYGYTF.

This clonotype came up many times. The chain carries TRBV15 and TRBJ2-1; D remains unclear. Germline CDR1 and CDR2: LNHNV and YYDKDF (reference sequence). Between the trimmed V and J ends, which lost 3 bases and 9 bases, there was a span of 9 bases. The CDR3 has 12 residues. CDR3 bases: TGTGCCACCAGCAGCTCAAATCTTGAGCAGTTCTTC. It codes for CATSSSNLEQFF.